The sequence of this TCR beta chain was determined in a study of glioma-infiltrating T cells after dendritic cell vaccination. Study as a whole: Monocyte-derived dendritic cells, cultured seven days with IL-4 and GM-CSF, were pulsed with autologous tumor lysate.

Clones were read by immunoSEQ multiplex PCR, and TCRdb kept only the in-frame ones, dropping some. The table includes tens of thousands of clones, about 85% detected once. The ends lost 0 bases at V and 3 bases at J; junction bases unmatched: 5. Looked up from germline, CDR1 is SGHTA and CDR2 is FQGNSA. The CDR3 has 16 residues. Only patients with spare fresh-frozen tumor and over two years of follow-up were included. J is TRBJ2-3 and V is TRBV7-2; 8 bases agree with TRBD1. This specimen consisted of blood, obtained before dendritic cell vaccination. The clonotype was recovered from a human donor with glioblastoma. CDR3 in amino acids: CASSLALTGGTDTQYF. In nucleotides, the CDR3 is TGTGCCAGCAGCTTAGCGCTTACAGGGGGAACAGATACGCAGTATTTT.